This TCR beta chain was identified during a study of immune evolution from preneoplasia to lung adenocarcinoma. V dropped 0 bases and J dropped 5 bases, with 11 bases sitting between them. Germline V gives CDR1 SGDLS, CDR2 YYNGEE. The length of the CDR3 is 14 residues. Repertoires were generated with immunoSEQ multiplex PCR, while TCRdb's copy carries only in-frame clones and drops some. The table lists roughly 5,300 clones, around 79% of them singletons, with over 6.5% in the top ten. The sample consisted of FFPE lung adenocarcinoma in situ tissue. The rearrangement uses TRBV9 and TRBJ2-5; D unresolved. This TCR derives from a person in their sixties or seventies with lung adenocarcinoma. The CDR3 is CASSVEAFAETQYF. The CDR3 nucleotides read TGTGCCAGCAGCGTAGAGGCATTCGCGGAGACCCAGTACTTC.